The clone carrying this T cell receptor (beta chain) was counted a few times. This CDR3 has 14 amino acids. Germline loops: CDR1 LGHDT, CDR2 YNNKEL (reference sequence). Trimming left V 5 bases short and J 6 bases short, with 16 bases between. The data were taken from a study of T cell responses to AZD1222 COVID-19 vaccine. Clones were sequenced by immunoSEQ multiplex PCR, and TCRdb holds only the in-frame ones, with some missing. This table holds around 92,000 clones, 80% to 90% found once. The TCR comes from an adult in good health. The chain uses TRBV3-1 (or the pseudogene TRBV3-2) and TRBJ1-2, with no clear D. Sequences were derived from peripheral blood, sampled on day 0 of AZD1222 vaccination. Here the CDR3 reads CASSGGVQVHGYTF. DNA of the CDR3: TGTGCCAGCAGCGGCGGGGTTCAGGTCCATGGCTACACCTTC.